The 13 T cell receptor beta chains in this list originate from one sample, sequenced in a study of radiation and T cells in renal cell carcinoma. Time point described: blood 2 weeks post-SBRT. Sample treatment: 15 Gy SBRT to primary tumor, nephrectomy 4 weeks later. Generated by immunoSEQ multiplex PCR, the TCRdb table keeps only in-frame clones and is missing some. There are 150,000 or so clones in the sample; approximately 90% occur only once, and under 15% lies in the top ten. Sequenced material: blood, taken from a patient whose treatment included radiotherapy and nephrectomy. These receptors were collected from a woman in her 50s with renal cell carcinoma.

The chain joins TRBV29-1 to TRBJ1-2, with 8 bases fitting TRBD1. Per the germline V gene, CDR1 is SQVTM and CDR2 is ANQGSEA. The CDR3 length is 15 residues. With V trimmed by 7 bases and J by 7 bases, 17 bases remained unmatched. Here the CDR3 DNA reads TGCAGCGCTATTGGGGGAACGACAGGGGCCTCTGGCTACACCTTC. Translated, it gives CSAIGGTTGASGYTF.

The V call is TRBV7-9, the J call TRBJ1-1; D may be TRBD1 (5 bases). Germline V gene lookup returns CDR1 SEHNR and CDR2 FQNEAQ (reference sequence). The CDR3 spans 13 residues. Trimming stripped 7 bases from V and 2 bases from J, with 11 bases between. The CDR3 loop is CASIQQANTEAFF. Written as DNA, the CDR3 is TGTGCCAGCATCCAACAGGCTAACACTGAAGCTTTCTTT.

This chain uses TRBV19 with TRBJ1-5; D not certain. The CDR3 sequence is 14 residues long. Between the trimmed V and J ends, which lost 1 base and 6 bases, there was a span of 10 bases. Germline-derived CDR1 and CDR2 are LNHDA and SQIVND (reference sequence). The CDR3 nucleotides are TGTGCCAGTAGTATAGGGGGTTGGGGTCAGCCCCAGCATTTT. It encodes CASSIGGWGQPQHF.

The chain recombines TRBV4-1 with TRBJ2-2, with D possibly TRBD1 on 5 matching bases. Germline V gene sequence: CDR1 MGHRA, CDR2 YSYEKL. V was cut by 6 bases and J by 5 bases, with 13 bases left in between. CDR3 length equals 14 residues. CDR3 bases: TGCGCCAGCAGGGAACATGACAGAACCGGGGAGCTGTTTTTT. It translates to CASREHDRTGELFF.

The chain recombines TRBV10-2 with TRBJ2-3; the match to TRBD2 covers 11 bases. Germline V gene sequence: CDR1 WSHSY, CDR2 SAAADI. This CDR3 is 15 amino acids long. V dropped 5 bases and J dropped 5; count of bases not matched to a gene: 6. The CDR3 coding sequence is TGCGCCAGCAGTTTAGCGGGGGGGAGGGGAGATACGCAGTATTTT. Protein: CASSLAGGRGDTQYF.

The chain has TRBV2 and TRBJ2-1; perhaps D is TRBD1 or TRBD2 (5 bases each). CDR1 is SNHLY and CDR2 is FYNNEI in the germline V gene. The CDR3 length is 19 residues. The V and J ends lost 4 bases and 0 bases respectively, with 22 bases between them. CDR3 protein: CASSGQRTGRLSSYNEQFF. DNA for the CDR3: TGTGCCAGCAGTGGACAACGAACGGGACGTTTGAGCTCCTACAATGAGCAGTTCTTC. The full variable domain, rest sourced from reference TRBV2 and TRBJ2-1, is EPEVTQTPSHQVTQMGQEVILRCVPISNHLYFYWYRQILGQKVEFLVSFYNNEISEKSEIFDDQFSVERPDGSNFTLKIRSTKLEDSAMYFCASSGQRTGRLSSYNEQFFGPGTRLTVL.

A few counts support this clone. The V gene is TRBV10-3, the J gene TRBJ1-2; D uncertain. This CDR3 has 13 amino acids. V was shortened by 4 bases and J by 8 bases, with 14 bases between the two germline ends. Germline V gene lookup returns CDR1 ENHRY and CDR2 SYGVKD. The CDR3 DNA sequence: TGTGCCATCAGTGCTGACCCGACGGGGGGCTACACCTTC. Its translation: CAISADPTGGYTF.

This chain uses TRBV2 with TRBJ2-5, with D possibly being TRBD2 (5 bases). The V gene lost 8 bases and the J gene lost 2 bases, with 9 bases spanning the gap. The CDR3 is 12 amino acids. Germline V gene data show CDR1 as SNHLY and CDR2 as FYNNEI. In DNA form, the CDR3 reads TGTGCCAGCGGGCGGGTTCAAGAGACCCAGTACTTC. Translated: CASGRVQETQYF. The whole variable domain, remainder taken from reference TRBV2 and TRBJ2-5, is EPEVTQTPSHQVTQMGQEVILRCVPISNHLYFYWYRQILGQKVEFLVSFYNNEISEKSEIFDDQFSVERPDGSNFTLKIRSTKLEDSAMYFCASGRVQETQYFGPGTRLLVL.

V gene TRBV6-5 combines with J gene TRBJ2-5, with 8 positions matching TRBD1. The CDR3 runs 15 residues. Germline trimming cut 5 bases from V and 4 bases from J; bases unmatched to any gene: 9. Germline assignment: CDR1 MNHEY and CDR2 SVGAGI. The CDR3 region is CASSRADRVGETQYF. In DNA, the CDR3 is TGTGCCAGCAGTCGCGCGGACAGGGTAGGAGAGACCCAGTACTTC.

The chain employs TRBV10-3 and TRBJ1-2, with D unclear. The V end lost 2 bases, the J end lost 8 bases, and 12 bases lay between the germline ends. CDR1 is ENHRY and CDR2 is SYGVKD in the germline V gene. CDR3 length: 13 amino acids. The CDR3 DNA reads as TGTGCCATCAGTGAGGAACGGCCTCTAGGCTACACCTTC. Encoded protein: CAISEERPLGYTF.

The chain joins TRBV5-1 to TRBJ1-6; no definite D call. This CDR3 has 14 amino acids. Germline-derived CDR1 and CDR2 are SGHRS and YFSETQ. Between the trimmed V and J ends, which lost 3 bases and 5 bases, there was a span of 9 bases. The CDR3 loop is CASSSLRDNSPLHF. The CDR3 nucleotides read TGCGCCAGCAGCTCCCTAAGGGATAATTCACCCCTCCACTTT.

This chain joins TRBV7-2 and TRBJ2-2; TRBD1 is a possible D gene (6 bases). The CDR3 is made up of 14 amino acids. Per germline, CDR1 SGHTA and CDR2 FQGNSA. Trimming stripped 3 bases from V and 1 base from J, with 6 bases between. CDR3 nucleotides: TGTGCCAGCAGCTTGGACAGGAACACCGGGGAGCTGTTTTTT. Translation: CASSLDRNTGELFF.

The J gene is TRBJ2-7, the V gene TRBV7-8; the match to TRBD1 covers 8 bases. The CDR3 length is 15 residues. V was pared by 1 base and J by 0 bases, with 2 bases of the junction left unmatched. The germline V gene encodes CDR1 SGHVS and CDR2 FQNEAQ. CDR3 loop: CASSLGRGRSYEQYF. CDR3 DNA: TGTGCCAGCAGCTTAGGCAGGGGGCGCTCCTACGAGCAGTACTTC. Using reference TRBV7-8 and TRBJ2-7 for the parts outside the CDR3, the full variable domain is GAGVSQSPRYKVAKRGQDVALRCDPISGHVSLFWYQQALGQGPEFLTYFQNEAQLDKSGLPSDRFFAERPEGSVSTLKIQRTQQEDSAVYLCASSLGRGRSYEQYFGPGTRLTVT.